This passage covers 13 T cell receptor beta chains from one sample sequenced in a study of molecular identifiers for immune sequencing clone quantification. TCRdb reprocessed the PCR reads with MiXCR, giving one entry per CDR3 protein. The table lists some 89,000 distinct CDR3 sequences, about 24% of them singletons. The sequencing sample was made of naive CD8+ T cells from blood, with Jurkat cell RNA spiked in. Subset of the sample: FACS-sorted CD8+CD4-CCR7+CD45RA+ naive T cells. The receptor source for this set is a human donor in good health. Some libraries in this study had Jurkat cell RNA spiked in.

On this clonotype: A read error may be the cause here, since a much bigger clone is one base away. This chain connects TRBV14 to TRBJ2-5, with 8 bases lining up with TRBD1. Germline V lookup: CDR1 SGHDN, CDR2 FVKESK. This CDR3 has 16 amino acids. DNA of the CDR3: TGTGCCAGCAGCCAACGCCGGACAGGGAGATTAGAGACCCTGTACTTC. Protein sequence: CASSQRRTGRLETLYF.

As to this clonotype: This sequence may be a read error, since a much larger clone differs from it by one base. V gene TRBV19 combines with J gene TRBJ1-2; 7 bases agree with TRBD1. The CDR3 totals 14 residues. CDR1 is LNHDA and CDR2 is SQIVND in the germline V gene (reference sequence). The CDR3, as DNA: TGTGCCAGTAGTATGTGGACAGGAGATTATGGCTGCACCTTC. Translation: CASSMWTGDYGCTF.

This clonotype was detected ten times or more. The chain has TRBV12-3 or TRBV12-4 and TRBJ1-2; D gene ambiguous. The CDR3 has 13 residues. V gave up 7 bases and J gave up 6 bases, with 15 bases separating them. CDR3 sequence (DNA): TGTGCCAGCAACCCCCCCGACCGGGATGGCTACACCTTC. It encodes CASNPPDRDGYTF.

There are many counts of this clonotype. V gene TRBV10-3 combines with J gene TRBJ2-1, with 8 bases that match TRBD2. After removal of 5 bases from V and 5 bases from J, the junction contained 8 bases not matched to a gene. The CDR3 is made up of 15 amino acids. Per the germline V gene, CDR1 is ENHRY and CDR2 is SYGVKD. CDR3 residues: CAISTGGGTDNEQFF. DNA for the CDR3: TGTGCCATCAGTACTGGCGGGGGGACGGACAATGAGCAGTTCTTC.

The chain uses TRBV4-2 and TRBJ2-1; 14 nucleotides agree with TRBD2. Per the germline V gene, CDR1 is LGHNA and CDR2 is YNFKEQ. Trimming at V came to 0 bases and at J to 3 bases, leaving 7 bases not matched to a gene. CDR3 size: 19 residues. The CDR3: CASSQEPGLAGANYNEQFF. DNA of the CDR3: TGTGCCAGCAGCCAAGAACCGGGACTAGCGGGAGCAAACTACAATGAGCAGTTCTTC.

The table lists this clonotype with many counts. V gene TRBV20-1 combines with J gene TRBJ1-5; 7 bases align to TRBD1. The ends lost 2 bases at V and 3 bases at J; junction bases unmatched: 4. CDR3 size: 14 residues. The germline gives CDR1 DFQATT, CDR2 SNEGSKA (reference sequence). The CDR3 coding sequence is TGCAGTGCTAGAACTACAGGGGTCAATCAGCCCCAGCATTTT. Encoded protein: CSARTTGVNQPQHF.

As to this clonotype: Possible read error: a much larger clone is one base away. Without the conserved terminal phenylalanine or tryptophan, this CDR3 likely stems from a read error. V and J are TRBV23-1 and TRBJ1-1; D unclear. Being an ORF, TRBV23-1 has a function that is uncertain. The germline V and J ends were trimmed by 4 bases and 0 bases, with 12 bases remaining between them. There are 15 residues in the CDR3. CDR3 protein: CASSPPRELNTEAFV. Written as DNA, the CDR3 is TGCGCCAGCAGTCCCCCGAGGGAATTGAACACTGAAGCTTTCGTT.

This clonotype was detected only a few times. CDR3: CASSQDYLRRQRYGYTF. In DNA form, the CDR3 reads TGCGCCAGCAGCCAAGATTATCTTAGGCGACAGCGCTATGGCTACACCTTC. The gene calls are TRBV4-3 and TRBJ1-2; D may be TRBD1 (5 bases). V lost 0 bases, J lost 4 bases, and 18 bases lay in between. Per the germline V gene, CDR1 is LGHNA and CDR2 is YSLEER. This CDR3 spans 17 amino acids.

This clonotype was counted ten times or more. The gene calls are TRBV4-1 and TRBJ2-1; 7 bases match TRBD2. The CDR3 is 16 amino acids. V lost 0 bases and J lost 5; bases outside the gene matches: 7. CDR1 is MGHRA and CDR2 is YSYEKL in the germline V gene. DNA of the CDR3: TGCGCCAGCAGCCAAGAGATGGGACTATATAACAATGAGCAGTTCTTC. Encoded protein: CASSQEMGLYNNEQFF.

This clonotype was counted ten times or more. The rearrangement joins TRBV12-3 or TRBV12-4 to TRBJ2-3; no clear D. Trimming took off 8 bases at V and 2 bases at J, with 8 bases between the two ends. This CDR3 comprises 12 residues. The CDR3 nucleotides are TGTGCCAGCGGATTAACCACAGATACGCAGTATTTT. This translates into CASGLTTDTQYF.

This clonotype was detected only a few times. The CDR3 region has the DNA TGCAGTGCTAGCCCCCCGGCCCAGTACGAGCAGTACTTC. Residues: CSASPPAQYEQYF. This chain connects TRBV20-1 to TRBJ2-7; no clear D. The V gene lost 3 bases and the J gene lost 4 bases, with 13 bases spanning the gap. The CDR3 spans 13 residues. Looked up from germline, CDR1 is DFQATT and CDR2 is SNEGSKA (reference sequence).

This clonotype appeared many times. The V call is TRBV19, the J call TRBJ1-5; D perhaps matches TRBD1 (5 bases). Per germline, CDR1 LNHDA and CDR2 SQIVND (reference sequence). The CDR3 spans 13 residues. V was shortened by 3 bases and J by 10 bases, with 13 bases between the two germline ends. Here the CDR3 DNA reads TGTGCCAGTAGTATGGGGACGGCCCCACCCCAGCATTTT. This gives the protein CASSMGTAPPQHF.

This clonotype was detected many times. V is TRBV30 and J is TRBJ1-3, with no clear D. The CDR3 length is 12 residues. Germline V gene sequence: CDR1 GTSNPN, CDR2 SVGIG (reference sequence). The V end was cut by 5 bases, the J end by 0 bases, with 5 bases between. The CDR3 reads CAWGYSGNTIYF. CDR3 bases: TGTGCCTGGGGCTACTCTGGAAACACCATATATTTT. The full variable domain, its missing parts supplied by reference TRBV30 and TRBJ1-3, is SQTIHQWPATLVQPVGSPLSLECTVEGTSNPNLYWYRQAAGRGLQLLFYSVGIGQISSEVPQNLSASRPQDRQFILSSKKLLLSDSGFYLCAWGYSGNTIYFGEGSWLTVV.